This passage covers 20 T cell receptor beta chains from one sample sequenced in a study of regulatory T cells in long-lasting Graves disease. Arm-PCR of CDR3 regions and iRepertoire HTBI primers were the basis on which TCR beta libraries were built. TCRdb reprocessed the multiplex PCR reads with MiXCR, giving one entry per CDR3 protein. The data show hundreds of thousands of distinct CDR3 sequences, 16% seen once. Time point in this sample: newly diagnosed GD, antithyroid drugs for less than 3 months. From PBMCs, RNA was extracted and then used to make the TCR library. This sample was also put to use in a study of T cells in Graves' hyperthyroidism and ophthalmopathy.

The sequencing here drew on peripheral blood mononuclear cells (PBMCs), taken at new diagnosis, from a patient treated with antithyroid drugs. The receptor source for this set is a man aged 40-55 years with Graves disease.

This clonotype was observed many times. CDR3 residues: CASSLDTPRDEQFF. CDR3 bases: TGCGCCAGCAGCCTCGATACTCCCAGGGATGAGCAGTTCTTC. The chain couples TRBV5-1 to TRBJ2-1; tentative D call: TRBD1 (5 bases). CDR1 is SGHRS and CDR2 is YFSETQ in the germline V gene. The V end was cut by 4 bases, the J end by 8 bases, with 16 bases between. The CDR3 consists of 14 residues.

This clonotype occurred many times. In nucleotides, the CDR3 is TGTGCCAGCACCCAAGGTATCTCACACGTGTTAGAGCAGTTCTTC. It specifies CASTQGISHVLEQFF. The rearrangement links TRBV6-1 to TRBJ2-1; D unresolved. The V gene lost 7 bases and the J gene lost 10 bases, with 23 bases spanning the gap. CDR1 is MNHNS, CDR2 SASEGT, per germline. CDR3 length: 15 residues.

For this clonotype: One junction end disagrees with the germline gene, perhaps due to a read error. J is TRBJ2-1 and V is TRBV7-2; TRBD2 is a possible D gene (6 bases). Germline-derived CDR1 and CDR2 are SGHTA and FQGNSA. The CDR3 has 15 residues. The CDR3: CASNLGAGLYNEQFF. The CDR3 DNA follows: TGTGCCAGCAACTTAGGAGCGGGCCTCTACAATGAGCAGTTCTTC.

Comment on this clonotype: One end of the junction is discordant with germline, which a read error may explain. The chain combines TRBV20-1 with TRBJ2-7, with D hard to call. Germline lookup yields CDR1 DFQATT and CDR2 SNEGSKA (reference sequence). The CDR3 spans 12 residues. The CDR3 DNA reads as TGCAGTGCTAGAGAGGGCACCTACGAGCAGCACTTC. This gives the protein CSAREGTYEQHF.

This clonotype was found many times. This chain uses TRBV2 with TRBJ2-3; D ambiguous. Per the germline V gene, CDR1 is SNHLY and CDR2 is FYNNEI. The CDR3 spans 13 residues. V lost 4 bases to trimming and J lost 6 bases, with 11 bases between them. CDR3 sequence reads: CASSGAKRDTQYF. CDR3 DNA: TGTGCCAGCAGTGGGGCAAAAAGGGATACGCAGTATTTT.

This clonotype was counted ten times or more. The V call is TRBV12-3 or TRBV12-4, the J call TRBJ1-5; no clear D. The CDR3 is 14 amino acids. With 6 bases removed from V and 5 bases from J, the gap between germline ends came to 14 bases. This chain's CDR3 is CASRPTGPDQPQHF. The CDR3 DNA is TGTGCCAGCAGACCGACTGGACCTGATCAGCCCCAGCATTTT.

This clonotype turned up a few times. This chain uses TRBV28 with TRBJ2-5; 12 nucleotides align to TRBD1. After removal of 5 bases from V and 6 bases from J, the junction contained 10 bases not matched to a gene. CDR3 length: 16 amino acids. Germline V gives CDR1 MDHEN, CDR2 SYDVKM. CDR3 nucleotide sequence: TGTGCCAGCAGTCAGAGCGGGACAGGGGGCGTAAAGACCCAGTACTTC. The encoded protein is CASSQSGTGGVKTQYF.

This clonotype was seen many times. The chain is built from TRBV28 and TRBJ2-2, with TRBD1 matching 7 bases. The length of the CDR3 is 16 residues. Trimming took 2 bases from V and 6 from J; bases not matched to a gene: 9. CDR1 is MDHEN, CDR2 SYDVKM, per germline. CDR3 loop: CASSLGIGGGPGELFF. CDR3 bases: TGTGCCAGCAGTTTAGGAATAGGGGGCGGTCCCGGGGAGCTGTTTTTT.

This clonotype was counted between two and nine times. V gene TRBV7-9 combines with J gene TRBJ2-1, with TRBD1 identical over 10 bases. CDR3 length: 16 amino acids. V was clipped by 4 bases and J by 5 bases; unmatched bases: 8. Germline V CDR1 and CDR2: SEHNR, FQNEAQ (reference sequence). The CDR3, as DNA: TGTGCCAGCAGCTCCCTCCGGGACAGGGGCCACAATGAGCAGTTCTTC. It yields the protein CASSSLRDRGHNEQFF.

This clonotype came up many times. The rearrangement uses TRBV5-1 and TRBJ2-7, with a weak D call TRBD1 (5 bases). V lost 1 base, J lost 1 base, and 9 bases lay in between. The CDR3 contains 14 residues. Germline assignment: CDR1 SGHRS and CDR2 YFSETQ. The CDR3 reads CASSLNRKSYEQYF. The CDR3 nucleotides read TGCGCCAGCAGCTTGAACAGGAAATCCTACGAGCAGTACTTC. The full variable domain, rest sourced from reference TRBV5-1 and TRBJ2-7, is KAGVTQTPRYLIKTRGQQVTLSCSPISGHRSVSWYQQTPGQGLQFLFEYFSETQRNKGNFPGRFSGRQFSNSRSEMNVSTLELGDSALYLCASSLNRKSYEQYFGPGTRLTVT.

The J gene is TRBJ2-7, the V gene TRBV20-1; D is possibly TRBD1 (6 bases). V was trimmed by 6 bases and J by 5 bases, leaving 23 bases between them. Germline CDR1 is DFQATT and CDR2 is SNEGSKA (reference sequence). The length of the CDR3 is 15 residues. CDR3 bases: TGCAGTGCCCTGAACAGGGTCAACCTTATAGACGAGCAGTACTTC. Its translation: CSALNRVNLIDEQYF.

This clonotype appeared once. The chain is built from TRBV6-2 or TRBV6-3 and TRBJ1-2; maybe TRBD1 (5 bases). Trimming shortened V by 6 bases and J by 8 bases, and 19 bases separated the two germline ends. The CDR3 has 14 amino acids. Germline-derived CDR1 and CDR2 are MNHEY and SVGEGT. The CDR3 coding sequence is TGTGCCAGCAGCCGCGGGGGGACCGGAGGGGGCTACACCTTC. Amino acid sequence: CASSRGGTGGGYTF.

The rearrangement joins TRBV6-2 or TRBV6-3 to TRBJ1-4, with D unresolved. The CDR3 runs to 13 residues. V lost 0 bases to trimming and J lost 7 bases, with 6 bases between them. CDR1 is MNHEY, CDR2 SVGEGT, per germline. The CDR3 is CASSYSDLEKLFF. CDR3 nucleotides: TGTGCCAGCAGTTACTCGGACCTTGAAAAACTGTTTTTT.

The chain combines TRBV7-2 with TRBJ1-6; no definite D call. Germline V gives CDR1 SGHTA, CDR2 FQGNSA. V was shortened by 5 bases and J by 10 bases, with 15 bases between the two germline ends. The CDR3 is 14 residues long. This chain's CDR3 is CASSKTWGGSPLHF. In DNA, the CDR3 is TGTGCCAGCAGCAAGACATGGGGAGGGTCACCCCTCCACTTT.

J is TRBJ2-1 and V is TRBV4-3; D gene unclear. CDR3 length: 17 residues. Germline assignment: CDR1 LGHNA and CDR2 YSLEER. Between the trimmed V and J ends, which lost 0 bases and 4 bases, there was a span of 16 bases. This chain's CDR3 is CASSQDPPGTRYNEQFF. The CDR3 DNA follows: TGCGCCAGCAGCCAAGATCCGCCAGGCACCCGGTACAATGAGCAGTTCTTC.

Details on this clonotype: Being one base from a much bigger clone, this may be a read error. The chain recombines TRBV7-9 with TRBJ2-6; TRBD2 is a possible D gene (5 bases). Per germline, CDR1 SEHNR and CDR2 FQNEAQ (reference sequence). The CDR3 totals 17 residues. CDR3 nucleotide sequence: TGTACCAGCAGCTTAGCGCGATGGAGCTCTGGGGCCAACGTCCTGACTTTC. Translation: CTSSLARWSSGANVLTF.

This chain's CDR3 is CASRTKQGNWNSPLHF. The DNA of the CDR3 is TGTGCCAGCAGAACCAAACAGGGGAATTGGAATTCACCCCTCCACTTT. This chain connects TRBV6-1 to TRBJ1-6; 7 nucleotides match TRBD1. This CDR3 spans 16 amino acids. With 6 bases clipped from V and 7 bases from J, the junction kept 12 bases outside the gene matches. The V gene's germline CDR1 is MNHNS and CDR2 SASEGT.

The chain recombines TRBV9 with TRBJ2-7, with 7 bases lining up with TRBD1. The V and J ends lost 3 bases and 0 bases, in that order; junction bases with no gene match: 6. This CDR3 is 15 amino acids long. CDR1 SGDLS and CDR2 YYNGEE come from the germline V gene. CDR3 DNA: TGTGCCAGCAGCGAGGCAGGGGGTAGCTCCTACGAGCAGTACTTC. Translated, it gives CASSEAGGSSYEQYF.

At least ten counts were recorded for this clonotype. This chain links TRBV2 with TRBJ2-5; weak D call: TRBD1 (5 bases). The CDR3 spans 13 residues. V lost 6 bases and J lost 2, with 10 bases in between. Germline CDR1 SNHLY, CDR2 FYNNEI. The CDR3 protein is CASSPDRQETQYF. Here the CDR3 DNA reads TGTGCCAGCAGCCCCGACAGACAAGAGACCCAGTACTTC.

This clonotype was counted ten times or more. V is TRBV2 and J is TRBJ1-4; D is unclear. CDR3 length: 14 amino acids. CDR1 is SNHLY, CDR2 FYNNEI, per germline. Trimming cost V 8 bases and J 0 bases, with 10 bases left between them. CDR3 DNA sequence: TGTGCCAGCTTAAGATTGACAACTAATGAAAAACTGTTTTTT. The encoded protein is CASLRLTTNEKLFF.